This note documents a single T cell receptor (beta chain) sequence. Antigen specificity is unknown. TCRdb recomputed calls from the RT-PCR reads with MiXCR, one row per CDR3 protein. The table has approximately 500,000 distinct CDR3 sequences, 10% to 15% seen once. This sample was taken from a study of response to subunit inactivated influenza vaccine. General study findings and limits: Only a handful of new T cells, the authors suggested, are recruited with each seasonal influenza vaccination.

The CDR3 totals 14 residues. The ends were cut back, 1 base at V and 3 bases at J, with 12 bases in the middle. Germline CDR1 DFQATT, CDR2 SNEGSKA (reference sequence). Sequences were derived from PBMCs from blood, sampled 40 to 50 days after vaccination. This rearrangement joins TRBV20-1 to TRBJ2-5; D perhaps matches TRBD1 (7 bases). The sequence derives from a man in his fifties who received an inactivated influenza vaccine. CDR3 residues: CSARGRDRKETQYF. In nucleotides, the CDR3 is TGCAGTGCTAGAGGGCGGGACAGAAAAGAGACCCAGTACTTC.